The 18 T cell receptor beta chains below come from one sample, sequenced in a study of cytomegalovirus exposure and HLA in healthy donors. The PCR was carried out with 60 Vbeta primers and 13 Jbeta primers. The protocol was immunoSEQ multiplex PCR, while the TCRdb copy is restricted to in-frame clones and leaves out a portion. The data hold approximately 100,000 clones, with 65% to 75% observed a single time. Sequencing used PBMCs. These receptors were collected from a woman in her late teens or twenties in good health and CMV-seropositive.

This chain joins TRBV6-1 and TRBJ1-1, with 7 bases that match TRBD1. The CDR3 is 14 residues long. The trim removed 6 bases at V and 0 bases at J, leaving 4 bases unmatched. Per the germline V gene, CDR1 is MNHNS and CDR2 is SASEGT. Here the CDR3 DNA reads TGTGCCAGCAGAAAGGACAGGATGAACACTGAAGCTTTCTTT. It codes for CASRKDRMNTEAFF.

The gene calls are TRBV5-4 and TRBJ1-1; 7 bases agree with TRBD1. The germline V gene encodes CDR1 SGHNT and CDR2 YYREEE (reference sequence). The V and J ends lost 2 bases and 0 bases, in that order; junction bases with no gene match: 4. The CDR3 totals 15 residues. DNA of the CDR3: TGTGCCAGCAGCTTTCCGACAGGGATGAACACTGAAGCTTTCTTT. This sequence encodes CASSFPTGMNTEAFF.

The chain employs TRBV11-2 and TRBJ1-5; D is perhaps TRBD1 (6 bases). V was clipped by 5 bases and J by 0 bases, with 23 bases between them. The CDR3 loop spans 19 amino acids. Germline CDR1 reads SGHAT; CDR2 reads FQNNGV. CDR3 nucleotide sequence: TGTGCCAGCAGCCCAGATCCGGGACAAGCAAGGGGTAGCAATCAGCCCCAGCATTTT. This sequence encodes CASSPDPGQARGSNQPQHF.

V and J are TRBV6-1 and TRBJ2-1; TRBD2 aligns across 11 bases. Germline lookup yields CDR1 MNHNS and CDR2 SASEGT. The V segment lost 0 bases and the J segment 6 bases; nucleotides outside the gene matches: 7. CDR3 length: 17 amino acids. CDR3 amino acids: CASSEAWGTSGTNEQFF. The CDR3 nucleotides are TGTGCCAGCAGTGAAGCTTGGGGGACTAGCGGAACCAATGAGCAGTTCTTC.

The chain couples TRBV6-5 to TRBJ2-7, with TRBD2 matching over 9 bases. Germline V gene sequence: CDR1 MNHEY, CDR2 SVGAGI. The V segment lost 4 bases and the J segment 2 bases; nucleotides outside the gene matches: 3. The CDR3 is 14 amino acids. The CDR3 bases are TGTGCCAGCAGTTTGAGCGGGGGGCCCTACGAGCAGTACTTC. This translates into CASSLSGGPYEQYF.

This chain joins TRBV27 and TRBJ2-3; 10 bases line up with TRBD2. Trimming cost V 7 bases and J 4 bases; bases outside gene matches: 11. This CDR3 has 16 amino acids. CDR1 and CDR2 from the germline V gene are MNHEY and SMNVEV (reference sequence). CDR3 residues: CASNFLPSGSPDTQYF. CDR3 nucleotide sequence: TGTGCCAGCAATTTTTTACCTAGCGGGAGTCCAGATACGCAGTATTTT.

The chain has TRBV29-1 and TRBJ1-2; a possible D gene is TRBD1 (5 bases). Germline V lookup: CDR1 SQVTM, CDR2 ANQGSEA. This CDR3 spans 12 amino acids. V lost 4 bases and J lost 5, with 11 bases in between. The CDR3 nucleotides read TGCAGCGTTGGGGCGGGGGTGTATGGCTACACCTTC. Protein sequence: CSVGAGVYGYTF.

This clone turned up a few times. This chain links TRBV9 with TRBJ2-3, with 12 positions matching TRBD2. Germline lookup yields CDR1 SGDLS and CDR2 YYNGEE. Germline trimming cut 0 bases from V and 6 bases from J; bases unmatched to any gene: 8. CDR3 length equals 17 residues. CDR3 region: CASSVGLAGDFLDTQYF. In DNA, the CDR3 is TGTGCCAGCAGCGTAGGACTAGCGGGAGACTTTTTGGATACGCAGTATTTT. Variable domain in full (rest from reference TRBV9 and TRBJ2-3): DSGVTQTPKHLITATGQRVTLRCSPRSGDLSVYWYQQSLDQGLQFLIQYYNGEERAKGNILERFSAQQFPDLHSELNLSSLELGDSALYFCASSVGLAGDFLDTQYFGPGTRLTVL.

V is TRBV25-1 and J is TRBJ1-6, with TRBD1 matching over 8 bases. Trimming at V came to 4 bases and at J to 5 bases, leaving 4 bases not matched to a gene. CDR3 length: 15 residues. CDR1 is MGHDK, CDR2 SYGVNS, per germline. The CDR3 nucleotides are TGTGCCAGCAGTGGAGACAGGGGTAATAATTCACCCCTCCACTTT. It is translated as CASSGDRGNNSPLHF.

V usage is TRBV28 and J usage is TRBJ1-5; D is possibly TRBD1 (5 bases). The germline gives CDR1 MDHEN, CDR2 SYDVKM. The CDR3 sequence is 16 residues long. Trimming left V 5 bases short and J 3 bases short, with 17 bases between. The CDR3 loop is CASSRRQISLNQPQHF. The CDR3 region has the DNA TGTGCCAGCAGTAGAAGACAGATATCACTCAATCAGCCCCAGCATTTT.

This chain uses TRBV14 with TRBJ2-7; 11 bases are a match to TRBD2. J gave up 7 bases and V 1 base, and 9 bases lay outside the gene matches. Germline V gene lookup returns CDR1 SGHDN and CDR2 FVKESK. The CDR3 is 16 residues long. The CDR3 DNA reads as TGTGCCAGCAGCCAAGTAGGAGGACTAGCGGGCTCTGAGCAGTACTTC. Residues: CASSQVGGLAGSEQYF. Combining the CDR3 with reference TRBV14 and TRBJ2-7 gives the whole variable domain EAGVTQFPSHSVIEKGQTVTLRCDPISGHDNLYWYRRVMGKEIKFLLHFVKESKQDESGMPNNRFLAERTGGTYSTLKVQPAELEDSGVYFCASSQVGGLAGSEQYFGPGTRLTVT.

The chain joins TRBV28 to TRBJ2-1, with D maybe TRBD1 (5 bases). The CDR3 is made up of 13 amino acids. Germline-derived CDR1 and CDR2 are MDHEN and SYDVKM. V lost 5 bases and J 8 bases, leaving 13 bases between the germline ends. The CDR3 region is CASSPTAWDEQFF. The CDR3 bases are TGTGCCAGCAGTCCGACAGCATGGGATGAGCAGTTCTTC.

The genes are TRBV27 and TRBJ2-2; D is possibly TRBD2 (5 bases). V was trimmed by 7 bases and J by 7 bases, leaving 13 bases between them. The CDR3 is 13 residues long. Germline-derived CDR1 and CDR2 are MNHEY and SMNVEV (reference sequence). The CDR3 coding sequence is TGTGCCAGCACCCGCGGAGGTCTCGGGGAGCTGTTTTTT. Protein: CASTRGGLGELFF.

The gene calls are TRBV6-4 and TRBJ2-3; 15 positions match TRBD2. This CDR3 contains 16 residues. Per the germline V gene, CDR1 is MRHNA and CDR2 is SNTAGT. The junction had 3 bases not matched to a gene; V was cut back by 2 bases and J by 6 bases. The CDR3 DNA sequence: TGTGCCAGCAGTGACGGAGGGACTAGCGGGAGGGATACGCAGTATTTT. Amino acids: CASSDGGTSGRDTQYF.

This clone was picked up a small number of times. The rearrangement joins TRBV7-8 to TRBJ2-5; a possible D gene is TRBD2 (6 bases). V was shortened by 5 bases and J by 3 bases, with 10 bases between the two germline ends. Germline V gene lookup returns CDR1 SGHVS and CDR2 FQNEAQ. The CDR3 has 13 residues. The CDR3 nucleotides read TGTGCCAGCAGCCCCAGGGAGGAAGAGACCCAGTACTTC. This encodes CASSPREEETQYF.

This clone was seen only a few times. This chain links TRBV23-1 with TRBJ1-1, with 8 bases fitting TRBD1. TRBV23-1 is classed as an ORF, of uncertain function. The CDR3 spans 13 residues. The trim removed 8 bases at V and 8 bases at J, leaving 10 bases unmatched. CDR3 sequence (DNA): TGCGCCAGCGGCCTCCCAGGGGGCGAGGAAGCTTTCTTT. This gives the protein CASGLPGGEEAFF.

This clone was counted at least ten times. The chain employs TRBV2 and TRBJ2-1; TRBD1 agrees at 8 bases. Looked up from germline, CDR1 is SNHLY and CDR2 is FYNNEI. V trimming: 4 bases; J trimming: 3 bases; junction bases outside the gene matches: 2. The CDR3 is 14 residues long. The CDR3 reads CASSAGTGYNEQFF. DNA of the CDR3: TGTGCCAGCAGTGCCGGGACAGGCTACAATGAGCAGTTCTTC.

This clone was seen a handful of times. The V call is TRBV4-3, the J call TRBJ2-2; 9 nucleotides agree with TRBD2. The germline gives CDR1 LGHNA, CDR2 YSLEER. The CDR3 runs to 18 residues. Losses at the gene ends were 4 bases for V and 3 bases for J; bases not matched to a gene: 12. CDR3 sequence reads: CASSRRGQAGGDTGELFF. As DNA, the CDR3 is TGCGCCAGCAGCCGGAGGGGGCAAGCGGGAGGTGACACCGGGGAGCTGTTTTTT.